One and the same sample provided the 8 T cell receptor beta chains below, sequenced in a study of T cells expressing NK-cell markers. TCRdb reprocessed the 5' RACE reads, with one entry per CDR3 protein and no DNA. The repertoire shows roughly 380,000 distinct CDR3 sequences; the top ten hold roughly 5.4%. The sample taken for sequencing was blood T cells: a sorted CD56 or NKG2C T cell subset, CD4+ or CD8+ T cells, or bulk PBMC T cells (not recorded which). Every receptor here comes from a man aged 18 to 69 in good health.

CDR3 residues: CASSPRQGSGLAGELFF. This chain connects TRBV3-1 to TRBJ2-2; TCRdb names TRBD1, which stays unverified in the absence of DNA. This CDR3 is built from 17 residues. From germline, CDR1 is LGHDT and CDR2 YNNKEL (reference sequence).

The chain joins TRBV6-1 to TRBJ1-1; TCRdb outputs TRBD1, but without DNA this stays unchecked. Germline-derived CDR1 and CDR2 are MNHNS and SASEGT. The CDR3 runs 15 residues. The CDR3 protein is CASSELDRMRTEAFF.

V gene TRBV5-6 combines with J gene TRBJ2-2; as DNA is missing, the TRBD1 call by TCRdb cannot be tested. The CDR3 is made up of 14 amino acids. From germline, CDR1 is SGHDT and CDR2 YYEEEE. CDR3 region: CASSFGTIEGELFF.

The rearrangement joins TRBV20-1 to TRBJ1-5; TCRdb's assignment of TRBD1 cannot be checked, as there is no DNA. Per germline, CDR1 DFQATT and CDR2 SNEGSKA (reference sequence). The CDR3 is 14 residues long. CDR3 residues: CSARPRTVGQPQHF.

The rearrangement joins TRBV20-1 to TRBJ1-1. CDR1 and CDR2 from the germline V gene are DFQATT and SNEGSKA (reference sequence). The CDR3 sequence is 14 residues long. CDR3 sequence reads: CSARGGRTHTEAFF.

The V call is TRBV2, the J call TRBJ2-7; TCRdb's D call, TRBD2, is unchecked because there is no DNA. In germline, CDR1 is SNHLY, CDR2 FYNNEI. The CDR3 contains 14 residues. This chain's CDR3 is CASSEKRGDREQYF.

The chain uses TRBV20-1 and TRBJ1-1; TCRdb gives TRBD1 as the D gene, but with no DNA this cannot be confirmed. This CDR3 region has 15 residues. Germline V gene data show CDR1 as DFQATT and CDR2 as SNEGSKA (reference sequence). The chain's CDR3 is CSARDSGGRYTEAFF.

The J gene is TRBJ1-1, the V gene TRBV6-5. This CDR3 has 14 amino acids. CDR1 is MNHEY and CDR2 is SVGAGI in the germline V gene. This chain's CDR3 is CASSYDTANTEAFF.